The 31 T cell receptor beta chains listed next were all sequenced from one sample in a study of CD8 T cells in ankylosing spondylitis. The study's findings and limits: Characteristic, it appeared, of ankylosing spondylitis blood was a TCR beta motif of fewer than 10 highly homologous variants.

TCRdb recomputed calls from the 5' RACE reads with MiXCR, one row per CDR3 protein. The sample consists of some 840,000 distinct CDR3 sequences, over 9.5% of them appearing once. What these receptors recognize is not known. Sample: blood, either unsorted or a sorted T cell fraction (not recorded which). Source of these receptors: a male donor with ankylosing spondylitis.

This clonotype was seen many times. The CDR3: CASSPPATGYTEAFF. The CDR3 DNA sequence: TGTGCCAGCAGCCCCCCAGCCACGGGTTATACTGAAGCTTTCTTT. This chain joins TRBV12-3 or TRBV12-4 and TRBJ1-1; no clear D. Trimming stripped 6 bases from V and 5 bases from J, with 19 bases between. There are 15 residues in the CDR3.

This clonotype was seen at least ten times. The chain uses TRBV4-3 and TRBJ2-1; 8 nucleotides agree with TRBD2. Germline CDR1 is LGHNA and CDR2 is YSLEER. The CDR3 is 15 residues long. V lost 0 bases and J lost 6; bases outside the gene matches: 4. CDR3 sequence: CASSQETGGPNEQFF. CDR3 sequence (DNA): TGCGCCAGCAGCCAAGAAACGGGGGGGCCCAATGAGCAGTTCTTC.

This clonotype has just a few counts. The chain couples TRBV4-3 to TRBJ2-5; D uncertain. The CDR3 length is 14 residues. Germline CDR1 LGHNA, CDR2 YSLEER. V was cut by 1 base and J by 4 bases, with 10 bases left in between. The CDR3 sequence is CASSQVSHRETQYF. The CDR3 DNA follows: TGCGCCAGCAGCCAAGTGTCCCATCGAGAGACCCAGTACTTC.

This clonotype was recorded a few times. The V call is TRBV5-1, the J call TRBJ2-2; D perhaps matches TRBD2 (5 bases). Germline V gene data show CDR1 as SGHRS and CDR2 as YFSETQ. V lost 2 bases, J lost 2 bases, and 13 bases lay in between. The CDR3 consists of 16 residues. CDR3 DNA: TGCGCCAGCAGCTTCCGGGGAGATAGTAACACCGGGGAGCTGTTTTTT. Protein: CASSFRGDSNTGELFF.

The chain links TRBV7-6 to TRBJ2-7; 12 positions agree with TRBD2. With 3 bases clipped from V and 5 bases from J, the junction kept 11 bases outside the gene matches. Germline V gene sequence: CDR1 SGHVS, CDR2 FNYEAQ. The CDR3 has 17 amino acids. In DNA, the CDR3 is TGTGCCAGCAGCTTCCGCGGGCTAGCGGGAGGGTACAACGAGCAGTACTTC. Translated: CASSFRGLAGGYNEQYF.

The chain joins TRBV7-8 to TRBJ2-3; either TRBD1 or TRBD2 may supply D (6 bases each). Germline CDR1 reads SGHVS; CDR2 reads FQNEAQ. V dropped 2 bases and J dropped 3 bases, with 12 bases sitting between them. The CDR3 is 15 amino acids. This chain's CDR3 is CASSLRGAQTDTQYF. The CDR3 DNA reads TGTGCCAGCAGCTTAAGGGGGGCCCAGACAGATACGCAGTATTTT.

This clonotype was detected a few times. This chain uses TRBV5-1 with TRBJ2-1; the D gene is possibly TRBD2 (5 bases). V lost 0 bases, J lost 4 bases, and 20 bases lay in between. Germline lookup yields CDR1 SGHRS and CDR2 YFSETQ. The CDR3 is made up of 18 amino acids. For the CDR3, the DNA is TGCGCCAGCAGCTTGGAACAGACGCCTCACGGGGTATACAATGAGCAGTTCTTC. Translating it yields CASSLEQTPHGVYNEQFF. Using reference TRBV5-1 and TRBJ2-1 for the parts outside the CDR3, the full variable domain is KAGVTQTPRYLIKTRGQQVTLSCSPISGHRSVSWYQQTPGQGLQFLFEYFSETQRNKGNFPGRFSGRQFSNSRSEMNVSTLELGDSALYLCASSLEQTPHGVYNEQFFGPGTRLTVL.

Comment on this clonotype: An end of the junction does not agree with germline; a read error may underlie this. V gene TRBV20-1 combines with J gene TRBJ2-1, with 7 bases identical to TRBD2. CDR1 and CDR2 from the germline V gene are DFQATT and SNEGSKA (reference sequence). This CDR3 spans 17 amino acids. CDR3 nucleotides: TGCTGTGCTAGAGATAGCCCACGGGACTACCCTTTCCGTGAGCAGTTCTTC. Residues: CCARDSPRDYPFREQFF.

A few counts support this clonotype. The J gene is TRBJ1-5, the V gene TRBV20-1, with 10 positions matching TRBD1. Looked up from germline, CDR1 is DFQATT and CDR2 is SNEGSKA (reference sequence). The junction had 9 bases not matched to a gene; V was cut back by 6 bases and J by 4 bases. The CDR3 runs to 15 residues. The CDR3 coding sequence is TGCAGTGCCACTACCGGGACAGGGGTTAATCAGCCCCAGCATTTT. Encoded protein: CSATTGTGVNQPQHF.

This clonotype was recorded at least ten times. The J gene is TRBJ2-5, the V gene TRBV29-1; TRBD2 aligns across 8 bases. Germline trimming cut 6 bases from V and 2 bases from J; bases unmatched to any gene: 5. Germline V gene data show CDR1 as SQVTM and CDR2 as ANQGSEA. CDR3 length equals 13 residues. In nucleotides, the CDR3 is TGCAGCGTCCAGGCGGGGGGACAAGAGACCCAGTACTTC. This encodes CSVQAGGQETQYF.

V is TRBV7-9 and J is TRBJ2-1; tentatively, D is TRBD1 (5 bases). Germline lookup yields CDR1 SEHNR and CDR2 FQNEAQ (reference sequence). CDR3 length equals 13 residues. V was pared by 2 bases and J by 9 bases, with 11 bases between. This CDR3 reads CASSLQGYSEQFF. CDR3 nucleotides: TGTGCCAGCAGCTTACAGGGATATTCTGAGCAGTTCTTC.

Comment on this clonotype: One junction end disagrees with the germline gene, perhaps due to a read error. This chain links TRBV7-7 with TRBJ2-7; TRBD1 matches at 8 bases. In germline, CDR1 is SSHAT, CDR2 FNYEAQ (reference sequence). CDR3 length: 15 amino acids. This chain's CDR3 is CASSLGQGYSYEQYF. CDR3 DNA sequence: TGTGCTAGCAGCTTAGGACAGGGTTACTCCTACGAGCAGTACTTC.

CDR3 protein: CASSPYRGAEGEQYF. Here the CDR3 DNA reads TGTGCCAGCAGTCCTTATCGGGGGGCGGAGGGCGAGCAGTACTTC. The chain has TRBV28 and TRBJ2-7; the D gene is possibly TRBD2 (7 bases). CDR1 and CDR2 (germline): MDHEN, SYDVKM. Trimming removed 5 bases at V and 6 bases at J, with 20 bases between. This CDR3 is 15 amino acids long. The whole variable domain, filled in from reference TRBV28 and TRBJ2-7, reads DVKVTQSSRYLVKRTGEKVFLECVQDMDHENMFWYRQDPGLGLRLIYFSYDVKMKEKGDIPEGYSVSREKKERFSLILESASTNQTSMYLCASSPYRGAEGEQYFGPGTRLTVT.

The rearrangement uses TRBV27 and TRBJ2-5; D uncertain. CDR3 size: 13 residues. V was pared by 2 bases and J by 5 bases, with 9 bases between. Germline assignment: CDR1 MNHEY and CDR2 SMNVEV (reference sequence). CDR3 DNA sequence: TGTGCCAGCAGTTTACGGTCAAGGGAGACCCAGTACTTC. Protein sequence: CASSLRSRETQYF.

The chain recombines TRBV20-1 with TRBJ1-4, with unresolved D. Germline V gene sequence: CDR1 DFQATT, CDR2 SNEGSKA (reference sequence). The CDR3 runs to 14 residues. The V gene lost 3 bases and the J gene lost 2 bases, with 10 bases spanning the gap. In DNA form, the CDR3 reads TGCAGTGCTAGGATGGGGAATACTAATGAAAAACTGTTTTTT. This codes for CSARMGNTNEKLFF.

This clonotype was detected only a few times. V usage is TRBV20-1 and J usage is TRBJ2-7; possibly TRBD2 for D (6 bases). Trimming removed 3 bases at V and 3 bases at J, with 15 bases between. The CDR3 runs to 14 residues. CDR1 and CDR2 from the germline V gene are DFQATT and SNEGSKA (reference sequence). CDR3 nucleotide sequence: TGCAGTGCTAGTCGGGGGATCTCGGGCTACGAGCAGTACTTC. This gives the protein CSASRGISGYEQYF.

This clonotype appeared many times. The chain carries TRBV10-3 and TRBJ1-5; D uncertain. The length of the CDR3 is 12 residues. The germline V gene has CDR1 ENHRY and CDR2 SYGVKD. Trimming took off 4 bases at V and 4 bases at J, with 5 bases between the two ends. In DNA, the CDR3 is TGTGCCATCAGTGGAGTAAATCAGCCCCAGCATTTT. This encodes CAISGVNQPQHF.

This clonotype was counted between two and nine times. The chain couples TRBV9 to TRBJ1-2; no reliable D call. V was clipped by 4 bases and J by 8 bases, with 12 bases between them. This CDR3 region has 12 residues. Germline values: CDR1 SGDLS, CDR2 YYNGEE. The CDR3 protein is CASSPRMGGYTF. For the CDR3, the DNA is TGTGCCAGCAGCCCCCGGATGGGCGGCTACACCTTC.

The chain links TRBV12-3 or TRBV12-4 to TRBJ1-5; a weak D match, TRBD1 (5 bases). Deletions cut 4 bases from V and 7 bases from J, with 14 bases between. The CDR3 runs 14 residues. DNA for the CDR3: TGTGCCAGCAGTTCGGCCAGGGCGGACCAGCCCCAGCATTTT. Its protein product is CASSSARADQPQHF.

The rearrangement links TRBV10-1 to TRBJ1-5; a possible D gene is TRBD1 (6 bases). The CDR3 runs 13 residues. The germline gives CDR1 WNHNN, CDR2 SYGVQD (reference sequence). V lost 3 bases to trimming and J lost 7 bases, with 10 bases between them. As DNA, the CDR3 is TGCGCCAGCAGTGACACAGGGATGCAGCCCCAGCATTTT. As protein: CASSDTGMQPQHF.

The rearrangement uses TRBV28 and TRBJ2-3; 10 nucleotides align to TRBD2. Germline V gene sequence: CDR1 MDHEN, CDR2 SYDVKM. The CDR3 covers 16 residues. V gave up 6 bases and J gave up 6 bases; unmatched junction bases: 12. The CDR3 DNA follows: TGTGCCAGCAGCCTGGGAGTGGTAGCGGGAGGCGATACGCAGTATTTT. This codes for CASSLGVVAGGDTQYF.

This clonotype came up many times. The chain carries TRBV20-1 and TRBJ1-1; D remains ambiguous. Trimming removed 6 bases at V and 1 base at J, with 12 bases between. Germline CDR1 and CDR2: DFQATT and SNEGSKA (reference sequence). CDR3 length: 13 residues. The CDR3 spells CSALGRQNTEAFF. CDR3 coding DNA: TGCAGTGCCCTCGGACGGCAGAACACTGAAGCTTTCTTT.

This chain links TRBV2 with TRBJ2-3, with 8 bases identical to TRBD1. This CDR3 has 13 amino acids. The germline V gene has CDR1 SNHLY and CDR2 FYNNEI. V was pared by 8 bases and J by 4 bases, with 5 bases of the junction left unmatched. This CDR3 reads CASGQGASDTQYF. In DNA, the CDR3 is TGTGCCAGCGGGCAGGGGGCCTCAGATACGCAGTATTTT.

The chain is built from TRBV7-8 and TRBJ2-7, with no clear D. The V end lost 5 bases, the J end lost 6 bases, and 14 bases lay between the germline ends. This CDR3 region has 13 residues. Germline CDR1 reads SGHVS; CDR2 reads FQNEAQ. The CDR3 DNA reads as TGTGCCAGCAGCCTATCAGCTTACAGCGAGCAGTACTTC. This encodes CASSLSAYSEQYF.

This clonotype was detected only a few times. This chain uses TRBV7-9 with TRBJ2-7; D is perhaps TRBD2 (5 bases). Germline assignment: CDR1 SEHNR and CDR2 FQNEAQ (reference sequence). This CDR3 contains 14 residues. Trimming took off 4 bases at V and 4 bases at J, with 14 bases between the two ends. CDR3 region: CASSSARGSYEQYF. CDR3 bases: TGTGCCAGCAGCTCCGCACGAGGGTCTTACGAGCAGTACTTC.

The chain carries TRBV6-5 and TRBJ1-2, with D hard to call. Trimming stripped 0 bases from V and 2 bases from J, with 10 bases between. The CDR3 is made up of 15 amino acids. Germline V gene sequence: CDR1 MNHEY, CDR2 SVGAGI. CDR3 protein: CASSYSGGANYGYTF. DNA of the CDR3: TGTGCCAGCAGTTACTCGGGTGGCGCCAACTATGGCTACACCTTC.

There are many counts of this clonotype. The chain carries TRBV7-2 and TRBJ2-3; D tentatively reads TRBD1 or TRBD2 (6 bases each). V shed 6 bases and J shed 6 bases, with 13 bases lying between them. Germline CDR1 is SGHTA and CDR2 is FQGNSA. This CDR3 has 13 residues. For the CDR3, the DNA is TGTGCCAGCAGTCCCCGGGGGCAGGATACGCAGTATTTT. Translated, it gives CASSPRGQDTQYF.

This clonotype was seen ten or more times. The J gene is TRBJ2-1, the V gene TRBV6-1, with D possibly TRBD1 on 5 matching bases. Germline loops: CDR1 MNHNS, CDR2 SASEGT. The CDR3 sequence is 15 residues long. V shed 3 bases and J shed 0 bases, with 9 bases lying between them. The CDR3 region is CASSDRVGSYNEQFF. CDR3 sequence (DNA): TGTGCCAGCAGTGACAGGGTAGGCTCCTACAATGAGCAGTTCTTC.

The rearrangement uses TRBV20-1 and TRBJ2-7; TRBD2 aligns across 11 bases. After removal of 6 bases from V and 6 bases from J, the junction contained 10 bases not matched to a gene. Per the germline V gene, CDR1 is DFQATT and CDR2 is SNEGSKA (reference sequence). This CDR3 has 14 amino acids. Here the CDR3 reads CSARGLAAVGEQYF. CDR3 DNA sequence: TGCAGTGCGAGGGGACTAGCGGCAGTCGGCGAGCAGTACTTC.

The J gene is TRBJ2-1, the V gene TRBV6-1; TRBD2 matches 11 bases. CDR3 size: 15 residues. From germline, CDR1 is MNHNS and CDR2 SASEGT. Trimming took 6 bases from V and 5 from J; bases not matched to a gene: 6. In nucleotides, the CDR3 is TGTGCCAGCAGCCCTAGCGGGGGGTTCGACAATGAGCAGTTCTTC. It translates to CASSPSGGFDNEQFF.

This clonotype was detected only a few times. The gene calls are TRBV5-1 and TRBJ1-2; D is unresolved. The germline CDR1 and CDR2 sequences are SGHRS and YFSETQ. The germline V and J ends were trimmed by 0 bases and 7 bases, with 13 bases remaining between them. CDR3 size: 14 residues. The chain's CDR3 is CASSLDSVTGGYTF. CDR3 bases: TGCGCCAGCAGCTTGGACAGTGTGACGGGTGGCTACACCTTC. The full variable domain, completed using reference TRBV5-1 and TRBJ1-2, is KAGVTQTPRYLIKTRGQQVTLSCSPISGHRSVSWYQQTPGQGLQFLFEYFSETQRNKGNFPGRFSGRQFSNSRSEMNVSTLELGDSALYLCASSLDSVTGGYTFGSGTRLTVV.